Described below is a single T cell receptor (beta chain) sequence and its context. Its target is unknown. The V gene end was trimmed by 5 bases and the J gene end by 4 bases; junction bases not matched to a gene: 13. CDR1 is MNHEY and CDR2 is SMNVEV in the germline V gene (reference sequence). The CDR3 totals 16 residues. The data were obtained in a study of cytomegalovirus exposure and HLA in healthy donors. The PCR was carried out with 60 Vbeta primers and 13 Jbeta primers. Method: immunoSEQ multiplex PCR; TCRdb's copy keeps in-frame clones and lacks some. The sample shows 95,000 to 150,000 clones, over 65% of them seen only once. General study findings and limits: Most of the CMV-associated TCR beta chains (in a later analysis) appeared to be HLA-restricted.

Sequencing was performed on PBMCs. The chain carries TRBV27 and TRBJ2-7, with 8 bases that match TRBD2. This TCR was recovered from a woman aged 40-49 years in good health and CMV-seropositive. CDR3 DNA sequence: TGTGCCAGCAGTCCTCACCTCAGCGGGGGTCTATACGAGCAGTACTTC. Encoded protein: CASSPHLSGGLYEQYF.